This TCR beta chain was profiled in a study of cytomegalovirus exposure and HLA in healthy donors. Study outcomes and limitations: TCR beta chains associated with HLA were, in a later analysis, more clonally expanded than equally common others. Indistinguishable V segments, including TRBV6-2 and TRBV6-3, were excluded.

Germline-derived CDR1 and CDR2 are WSHSY and SAAADI. This CDR3 is 15 amino acids long. With V trimmed by 6 bases and J by 2 bases, 5 bases remained unmatched. Worth noting for this clone: No antigen is known for it.

The PCR employed 60 Vbeta primers together with 13 Jbeta primers. TCRdb's table, derived via immunoSEQ multiplex PCR, lists solely in-frame clones and lacks some. The data contain about 200,000 clones, about 76% of them singletons. The TCR sequence derives from a male donor in good health and CMV-seropositive. The sequenced sample was PBMCs. The rearrangement joins TRBV10-2 to TRBJ2-3; 10 bases are shared with TRBD2. Here the CDR3 reads CASRGGLANTDTQYF. DNA for the CDR3: TGCGCCAGCAGGGGGGGACTAGCGAACACAGATACGCAGTATTTT.